The 2 T cell receptor beta chains in this list originate from one sample, sequenced in a study of T-cell memory formation after mild COVID-19. TCRdb called the 5' RACE reads again in MiXCR, with one record for every CDR3 protein. This sample has some 290,000 distinct CDR3 sequences, with 15% to 20% found just once. Sequencing used PBMCs or a T cell subset sorted from them (not recorded which). The receptors were sampled from a man between 18 and 29 years old who had mild COVID-19 (a few samples of this study predate the infection). Cell type and time point are not known.

Turning to this clonotype: One junction end does not reproduce the germline sequence, and a read error may be involved. V is TRBV7-7 and J is TRBJ2-5; 10 nucleotides agree with TRBD1. CDR3 size: 15 residues. Germline V gives CDR1 SSHAT, CDR2 FNYEAQ (reference sequence). The CDR3 sequence: CASSPRQGAGETQYF. The CDR3 nucleotides read TGTGCTAGCAGCCCTCGACAGGGGGCCGGCGAGACCCAGTACTTC.

The rearrangement uses TRBV7-2 and TRBJ1-2, with TRBD1 matching 9 bases. CDR3 length: 15 amino acids. CDR1 is SGHTA and CDR2 is FQGNSA in the germline V gene. Unmatched junction bases numbered 8, after V lost 5 bases and J lost 4 bases. The CDR3 DNA follows: TGTGCCAGCAGCACCCGGGACAGGGAGGCCTATGGCTACACCTTC. It translates to CASSTRDREAYGYTF.